A selection of T cell receptor beta chains follows, all from one sample in a study of CD8 T cells in ankylosing spondylitis. TCRdb reprocessed the 5' RACE reads with MiXCR, giving one entry per CDR3 protein. This table holds 700,000 or so distinct CDR3 sequences, around 19% found once. The sequenced material came from blood, either unsorted or a sorted T cell fraction (not recorded which). The receptors originated from a male donor with ankylosing spondylitis. Each CDR3 is given with its conserved first and last residue.

J gene | V gene | CDR3 protein
TRBJ2-4 | TRBV20-1 | CSARDSDKNIQYF
TRBJ2-3 | TRBV10-3 | CAATGSSRDTQYF
TRBJ2-7 | TRBV15 | CATSRGISGRSEQYF
TRBJ2-6 | TRBV5-1 | CASAVGSGANVLTF
TRBJ1-5 | TRBV7-9 | CASSLSGQVNQPQHF
TRBJ2-7 | TRBV12-3/TRBV12-4 | CASSFGFEQYF
TRBJ2-7 | TRBV6-5 | CASSLGIRTYEQYF
TRBJ2-1 | TRBV7-2 | CASSFLAGGPGEQFF
TRBJ2-7 | TRBV5-1 | CASSLASGLVYEQYF
TRBJ2-1 | TRBV6-1 | CASRRSGSGNEQFF
TRBJ2-7 | TRBV9 | CASSVEAGGVHEQYF
TRBJ2-1 | TRBV7-9 | CASSSTEFLINEQFF
TRBJ2-7 | TRBV6-1 | CASSKNHWGPSYEQYF
TRBJ2-2 | TRBV12-3/TRBV12-4 | CASSLGGASGELFF
TRBJ2-2 | TRBV5-1 | CASSLENRGPGELFF
TRBJ2-3 | TRBV4-2 | CASSQIAGGYTDTQYF
TRBJ2-7 | TRBV5-5 | CASSLDRTQSYEQYF
TRBJ1-2 | TRBV12-3/TRBV12-4 | CASSLASTTQGYTF
TRBJ2-7 | TRBV28 | CASSPDLLGYEQYF
TRBJ1-1 | TRBV7-9 | CASSADRVDEAFF
TRBJ2-2 | TRBV10-2 | CASSEFRTGELFF
TRBJ2-1 | TRBV7-9 | CASTGRDNEQFF
TRBJ2-1 | TRBV5-6 | CASSPESGAAHNEQFF
TRBJ1-1 | TRBV6-4 | CASSVWDRGSTEAFF
TRBJ1-5 | TRBV25-1 | CASRGQLGQPQHF
TRBJ2-7 | TRBV10-3 | CAISEVAGGSTYEQYF
TRBJ2-4 | TRBV4-1 | CASSQGVGTKNIQYF
TRBJ2-7 | TRBV29-1 | CSAMTGNGYEQYF
TRBJ1-2 | TRBV29-1 | CSVRTTNYGYTF
TRBJ2-7 | TRBV25-1 | CASSGVASGAVYEQYF
TRBJ2-1 | TRBV7-2 | CASSLAYAGGQNNEQFF
TRBJ2-4 | TRBV19 | CASSIAGTSAFLAKNIQYF
TRBJ1-1 | TRBV5-1 | CASSLPSGRGRGDTEAFF
TRBJ2-7 | TRBV6-2/TRBV6-3 | CASSYAPGTGGVDEQYF
TRBJ2-1 | TRBV7-2 | CASSTTGLAGETEQFF
TRBJ2-7 | TRBV7-9 | CASSLSGSAGGNYEQYF
TRBJ2-1 | TRBV14 | CASSQVRALPYNEQFF
TRBJ2-1 | TRBV7-2 | CASSFGAGGGYNEQFF
TRBJ2-3 | TRBV4-1 | CASSHGQDQPLYTDTQYF
TRBJ2-7 | TRBV7-8 | CASSHEGEVGEQYF
TRBJ2-7 | TRBV12-3/TRBV12-4 | CASSLGLAGSLEQYF
TRBJ2-3 | TRBV7-6 | CASSLGRGTTDTQYF
TRBJ2-2 | TRBV4-3 | CASSQGNGELFF
TRBJ2-7 | TRBV9 | CASSVEDRGDEQYF
TRBJ2-3 | TRBV9 | CASSVELAGADTQYF
TRBJ2-7 | TRBV5-5 | CASSLFGALDYEQYF
TRBJ2-3 | TRBV7-2 | CASSTRGDSTDTQYF
TRBJ2-3 | TRBV20-1 | CSAATDTQYF
TRBJ2-1 | TRBV7-2 | CASSLITSGGGGFF